These 32 T cell receptor beta chains came from one sample sequenced in a study of T cells after yellow fever vaccination. Using its own MiXCR run on the 5' RACE reads, TCRdb lists one record per CDR3 protein. This table holds around 100,000 distinct CDR3 sequences, roughly 5.2% found once. The source was CD8+ T cells sorted from PBMCs, collected 10 days after the yellow fever booster vaccination. Source of these receptors: a man between 18 and 35 years old who received the YFV17D yellow fever vaccine.

This clonotype was found many times. The gene calls are TRBV7-9 and TRBJ2-5; 7 bases match TRBD2. Per germline, CDR1 SEHNR and CDR2 FQNEAQ (reference sequence). The CDR3 has 13 amino acids. The V and J ends lost 5 bases and 3 bases, in that order; junction bases with no gene match: 3. CDR3 protein: CASSAGLEETQYF. The CDR3 nucleotides read TGTGCCAGCAGCGCCGGACTAGAAGAGACCCAGTACTTC.

This clonotype was observed at least ten times. J is TRBJ1-2 and V is TRBV20-1; D might be TRBD1 (6 bases). Germline assignment: CDR1 DFQATT and CDR2 SNEGSKA (reference sequence). The CDR3 covers 13 residues. Between the trimmed V and J ends, which lost 1 base and 7 bases, there was a span of 13 bases. CDR3 in amino acids: CSARAGERPGYTF. The CDR3 coding sequence is TGCAGTGCTAGAGCAGGGGAGCGTCCTGGCTACACCTTC.

This clonotype has a handful of counts. V gene TRBV2 combines with J gene TRBJ2-7, with a possible D match to TRBD2 (5 bases). There are 13 residues in the CDR3. Germline assignment: CDR1 SNHLY and CDR2 FYNNEI. V lost 6 bases, J lost 2 bases, and 11 bases lay in between. The chain's CDR3 is CASRELAPYEQYF. The CDR3 nucleotides are TGTGCCAGCAGAGAGCTAGCCCCCTACGAGCAGTACTTC.

This clonotype was observed a few times. This sequence joins TRBV6-5 and TRBJ2-3; no firm D call. Per the germline V gene, CDR1 is MNHEY and CDR2 is SVGAGI. Trimming stripped 5 bases from V and 7 bases from J, with 16 bases between. This CDR3 is 14 amino acids long. The CDR3 DNA sequence: TGTGCCAGCAGTACCCCCCGTCTTAGAAATACGCAGTATTTT. Amino acid sequence: CASSTPRLRNTQYF.

The genes are TRBV15 and TRBJ2-7, with D maybe TRBD2 (6 bases). This CDR3 is 14 amino acids long. Germline V CDR1 and CDR2: LNHNV, YYDKDF (reference sequence). The V and J ends lost 5 bases and 4 bases respectively, with 15 bases between them. CDR3 DNA sequence: TGTGCCACCAGCTTAGAACTAGCCGGGTACGAGCAGTACGTC. Protein: CATSLELAGYEQYV.

This clonotype was seen ten or more times. V and J are TRBV20-1 and TRBJ2-3, with TRBD2 identical over 11 bases. V lost 2 bases and J lost 3; bases outside the gene matches: 7. This CDR3 has 16 amino acids. The germline V gene has CDR1 DFQATT and CDR2 SNEGSKA (reference sequence). CDR3 in amino acids: CSARSLLAGETDTQYF. CDR3 DNA sequence: TGCAGTGCTAGATCCCTACTAGCGGGGGAAACAGATACGCAGTATTTT.

This clonotype was seen repeatedly, ten times or more. The rearrangement links TRBV6-5 to TRBJ2-1; perhaps TRBD1 as D (5 bases). Germline CDR1 and CDR2: MNHEY and SVGAGI. The CDR3 extends over 16 amino acids. The ends were cut back, 0 bases at V and 4 bases at J, with 13 bases in the middle. DNA of the CDR3: TGTGCCAGCAGTTACTCGATCCAGGGTCCATACAATGAGCAGTTCTTC. Translated, it gives CASSYSIQGPYNEQFF.

In this sample, this clonotype turned up many times. The chain joins TRBV4-3 to TRBJ2-1, with TRBD1 identical over 11 bases. The CDR3 totals 17 residues. Germline CDR1 and CDR2: LGHNA and YSLEER. The V segment lost 0 bases and the J segment 10 bases; nucleotides outside the gene matches: 11. This CDR3 reads CASSQEGRTGGLWEQFF. The CDR3 DNA reads TGCGCCAGCAGCCAAGAGGGCAGGACAGGGGGCCTCTGGGAGCAGTTCTTC.

The chain combines TRBV20-1 with TRBJ1-5, with a possible D match to TRBD1 (6 bases). Germline assignment: CDR1 DFQATT and CDR2 SNEGSKA (reference sequence). V lost 0 bases and J lost 2, with 14 bases in between. The CDR3 sequence is 16 residues long. The CDR3 is CSARDLQGTGNQPQHF. CDR3 in DNA: TGCAGTGCTAGAGATCTACAGGGTACGGGCAATCAGCCCCAGCATTTT.

In this sample, this clonotype turned up many times. The V and J genes are TRBV5-1 and TRBJ1-2; D is unresolved. The CDR3 is 14 residues long. Trimming took off 2 bases at V and 0 bases at J, with 8 bases between the two ends. Germline CDR1 and CDR2: SGHRS and YFSETQ. CDR3 in amino acids: CASSLRTTNYGYTF. The CDR3 DNA sequence: TGCGCCAGCAGCTTAAGAACTACTAACTATGGCTACACCTTC.

This clonotype has more than one count but fewer than ten. This rearrangement joins TRBV21-1 to TRBJ1-2. TRBV21-1 is marked as a pseudogene. The length of the CDR3 is 16 residues. The CDR3 DNA reads as TGTGCCAGCAAAGGCGAGAAATTGGCAGAGAACTATGGCTACACCTTC. As protein: CASKGEKLAENYGYTF.

The sample holds a few counts of this clonotype. The V gene is TRBV20-1, the J gene TRBJ2-7, with TRBD2 matching 7 bases. The CDR3 runs to 15 residues. From germline, CDR1 is DFQATT and CDR2 SNEGSKA (reference sequence). Unmatched junction bases numbered 12, after V lost 0 bases and J lost 7 bases. The CDR3 reads CSARDRGDGSLEQYF. For the CDR3, the DNA is TGCAGTGCTAGAGATCGGGGGGACGGATCATTGGAGCAGTACTTC.

The chain links TRBV4-1 to TRBJ2-3, with D hard to call. V was cut by 2 bases and J by 3 bases, with 6 bases left in between. Germline-derived CDR1 and CDR2 are MGHRA and YSYEKL. CDR3 length equals 13 residues. The CDR3 region has the DNA TGCGCCAGCAGCCAACTTGTAACAGATACGCAGTATTTT. It is translated as CASSQLVTDTQYF.

The chain employs TRBV7-2 and TRBJ1-1, with D possibly matching TRBD1 (5 bases). V was pared by 3 bases and J by 12 bases, with 17 bases between. The CDR3 covers 13 residues. Germline CDR1 reads SGHTA; CDR2 reads FQGNSA. CDR3 in DNA: TGTGCCAGCAGCTTGGGTAGGACCTGGGGGACTTTCTTT. Protein: CASSLGRTWGTFF. Using reference TRBV7-2 and TRBJ1-1 for the parts outside the CDR3, the full variable domain is GAGVSQSPSNKVTEKGKDVELRCDPISGHTALYWYRQSLGQGLEFLIYFQGNSAPDKSGLPSDRFSAERTGGSVSTLTIQRTQQEDSAVYLCASSLGRTWGTFFGQGTRLTVV.

This clonotype has ten or more counts. The chain couples TRBV6-2 or TRBV6-3 to TRBJ2-5; no clear D gene. V lost 8 bases and J lost 9, with 28 bases in between. Germline-derived CDR1 and CDR2 are MNHEY and SVGEGT. The CDR3 is 16 residues long. The CDR3 region is CASGVYLASTTSAQYF. As DNA, the CDR3 is TGTGCCAGCGGAGTCTATTTGGCCTCAACCACGTCGGCCCAGTACTTC.

The CDR3 nucleotides read TGCGCCAGCAGCCAAGACCACCCTAGAGGGGTCACCGGGGAGCTGTTTTTT. It translates to CASSQDHPRGVTGELFF. V usage is TRBV4-3 and J usage is TRBJ2-2, with D perhaps being TRBD1 or TRBD2 (5 bases each). Trimming cost V 0 bases and J 4 bases, with 15 bases left between them. CDR1 is LGHNA, CDR2 YSLEER, per germline. This CDR3 contains 17 residues.

This chain links TRBV5-5 with TRBJ2-5; TRBD2 might be the D (6 bases). Trimming cost V 4 bases and J 5 bases, with 15 bases left between them. Looked up from germline, CDR1 is SGHKS and CDR2 is YYEKEE (reference sequence). This CDR3 is built from 14 residues. DNA of the CDR3: TGTGCCAGCAGCGAAACTCTTGGGAGGGAGACCCAGTACTTC. It translates to CASSETLGRETQYF.

This clonotype turned up a few times. V gene TRBV13 combines with J gene TRBJ2-7; D may be TRBD2 (6 bases). Per the germline V gene, CDR1 is PRHDT and CDR2 is FYEKMQ (reference sequence). The CDR3 length is 13 residues. V lost 6 bases to trimming and J lost 0 bases, with 9 bases between them. CDR3 DNA: TGTGCCAGCAGGGACGGGAGCTCCTACGAGCAGTACTTC. Translated: CASRDGSSYEQYF.

There are a few counts of this clonotype. The chain employs TRBV12-3 or TRBV12-4 and TRBJ1-6; D is possibly TRBD1 (5 bases). The ends were cut back, 1 base at V and 8 bases at J, with 12 bases in the middle. The CDR3 is 15 residues long. CDR3 DNA sequence: TGTGCCAGCAGTTTAGGTCGCCAGGGTTATTCACCCCTCCACTTT. Amino acids: CASSLGRQGYSPLHF.

This clonotype was seen a handful of times. V usage is TRBV9 and J usage is TRBJ1-2; 10 bases are a match to TRBD1. V lost 0 bases and J lost 4; bases outside the gene matches: 9. This CDR3 spans 17 amino acids. The germline V gene encodes CDR1 SGDLS and CDR2 YYNGEE. This chain's CDR3 is CASSVAAGQGSPYGYTF. The CDR3 DNA is TGTGCCAGCAGCGTAGCCGCGGGACAGGGGAGCCCCTATGGCTACACCTTC.

This clonotype has only a few counts. The V and J genes are TRBV24-1 and TRBJ2-7, with a tentative D call TRBD1 (5 bases). CDR1 and CDR2 from the germline V gene are KGHDR and SFDVKD. The CDR3 is 13 residues long. With 3 bases removed from V and 2 bases from J, the gap between germline ends came to 7 bases. CDR3 sequence (DNA): TGTGCCACCAGTGATCCGGACACCTACGAGCAGTACTTC. Residues: CATSDPDTYEQYF.

This clonotype was observed many times. This rearrangement joins TRBV7-9 to TRBJ2-3, with 11 bases fitting TRBD2. The junction had 10 bases not matched to a gene; V was cut back by 11 bases and J by 3 bases. This CDR3 region has 15 residues. The V gene's germline CDR1 is SEHNR and CDR2 FQNEAQ (reference sequence). This CDR3 reads CAGTPTSGGTDTQYF. The DNA for the CDR3 is TGTGCCGGTACCCCAACTAGCGGGGGAACAGATACGCAGTATTTT. Based on the CDR3 plus reference TRBV7-9 and TRBJ2-3, the full variable domain is DTGVSQNPRHKITKRGQNVTFRCDPISEHNRLYWYRQTLGQGPEFLTYFQNEAQLEKSRLLSDRFSAERPKGSFSTLEIQRTEQGDSAMYLCAGTPTSGGTDTQYFGPGTRLTVL.

The J gene is TRBJ2-3, the V gene TRBV12-3 or TRBV12-4, with D unclear. V was cut by 2 bases and J by 0 bases, with 9 bases left in between. The CDR3 totals 15 residues. The CDR3 DNA sequence: TGTGCCAGCAGTTTATCGGAGCAGAGCACAGATACGCAGTATTTT. Residues: CASSLSEQSTDTQYF.

CDR3 nucleotides: TGCGCCAGCAGCCAAGACGAACCTAGCACAGATACGCAGTATTTT. Translating gives CASSQDEPSTDTQYF. The chain recombines TRBV4-1 with TRBJ2-3, with D unresolved. The CDR3 runs 15 residues. V was clipped by 0 bases and J by 0 bases, with 7 bases between them. Germline loops: CDR1 MGHRA, CDR2 YSYEKL.

This clonotype was detected many times. The gene calls are TRBV4-3 and TRBJ2-7; D is possibly TRBD1 (6 bases). Trimming shortened V by 1 base and J by 2 bases, and 9 bases separated the two germline ends. The CDR3 extends over 14 amino acids. Germline V gives CDR1 LGHNA, CDR2 YSLEER. CDR3 protein: CASSQGRTAYEQYF. The CDR3 nucleotides read TGCGCCAGCAGCCAAGGCAGGACAGCCTACGAGCAGTACTTC.

This clonotype came up a few times. V and J are TRBV7-2 and TRBJ2-5, with 10 bases identical to TRBD2. The germline V gene encodes CDR1 SGHTA and CDR2 FQGNSA. This CDR3 has 18 amino acids. Unmatched junction bases numbered 15, after V lost 5 bases and J lost 3 bases. The CDR3 nucleotides read TGTGCCAGCAGCCATCCTTATCTACTAGCGGGGCGGGAAGAGACCCAGTACTTC. Amino acids: CASSHPYLLAGREETQYF.

In this sample, this clonotype turned up many times. The rearrangement uses TRBV10-3 and TRBJ2-1, with 8 nucleotides matching TRBD2. J gave up 9 bases and V 6 bases, and 4 bases lay outside the gene matches. The CDR3 sequence is 12 residues long. CDR1 and CDR2 (germline): ENHRY, SYGVKD. CDR3: CAIRTSDTEQFF. CDR3 bases: TGTGCCATCAGGACTAGCGATACTGAGCAGTTCTTC.

The chain combines TRBV12-3 or TRBV12-4 with TRBJ2-2; 11 bases fit TRBD2. V dropped 2 bases and J dropped 0; count of bases not matched to a gene: 5. The CDR3 loop spans 18 amino acids. CDR3 DNA: TGTGCCAGCAGTTTACCTCTAGCGGGGGGTCCGAACACCGGGGAGCTGTTTTTT. Its translation: CASSLPLAGGPNTGELFF.

This chain joins TRBV12-3 or TRBV12-4 and TRBJ2-5; 10 bases map to TRBD2. This CDR3 contains 15 residues. After removal of 7 bases from V and 5 bases from J, the junction contained 10 bases not matched to a gene. The CDR3 loop reads CASTSSGGWGETQYF. The CDR3 DNA reads as TGTGCCAGCACTTCTAGCGGGGGATGGGGCGAGACCCAGTACTTC.

This clonotype was detected ten times or more. The V call is TRBV10-3, the J call TRBJ1-2; 7 positions agree with TRBD1. CDR3 size: 13 residues. V gave up 10 bases and J gave up 1 base; unmatched junction bases: 6. Germline loops: CDR1 ENHRY, CDR2 SYGVKD. CDR3 loop: CATEDRLNYGYTF. The DNA of the CDR3 is TGTGCCACCGAGGACAGGCTTAACTATGGCTACACCTTC.

This clonotype was observed a few times. This sequence joins TRBV12-3 or TRBV12-4 and TRBJ1-2; D is uncertain. This CDR3 spans 12 amino acids. V gave up 2 bases and J gave up 5 bases, with 6 bases separating them. CDR3 in DNA: TGTGCCAGCAGTTTACGTAGTTATGGCTACACCTTC. Its translation is CASSLRSYGYTF.

This clonotype was recorded a few times. J is TRBJ1-4 and V is TRBV12-3 or TRBV12-4, with 9 bases lining up with TRBD1. V shed 6 bases, J shed 5 bases, and the junction held 7 bases outside the gene matches. The length of the CDR3 is 15 residues. The CDR3 DNA follows: TGTGCCAGCAGCCACACCGGGACAGGGAATGAAAAACTGTTTTTT. Protein: CASSHTGTGNEKLFF.